This record covers a single T cell receptor beta chain. The sample is drawn from a study of blood T cell repertoires in COVID-19. Study in general: Samples representing acute and convalescent COVID-19 were sourced from the United States, Italy and Spain. T cells, B-cell-depleted T cells, or PBMCs provided the cDNA or gDNA that served as material.

In the authors' methods: Cell counts per sample came from amplifying reference gene primers. Measured with immunoSEQ multiplex PCR; TCRdb has only the in-frame clones, and not every one. That table gives V, J and clone size, and the DNA gave D and trimming. Of about 110,000 clones in the sample, roughly 80% were seen once. CDR1 SGHTA and CDR2 FQGNSA come from the germline V gene. CDR3 length: 15 residues. J was trimmed by 4 bases and V by 5 bases; bases with no gene match: 7. The sample taken for sequencing was peripheral blood. The rearrangement joins TRBV7-2 to TRBJ2-1; TRBD2 matches 8 bases. This sequence was found in a woman aged 55-70 years with acute or convalescent COVID-19. This chain's CDR3 is CASSPPVAGYNEQFF. The CDR3 region has the DNA TGTGCCAGCAGCCCTCCGGTAGCGGGGTACAATGAGCAGTTCTTC.